The following is a T cell receptor beta chain sequence with its context. This entry is derived from a study of blood T cell repertoires in COVID-19. The data were produced by immunoSEQ multiplex PCR, yet TCRdb's version contains in-frame clones alone and is incomplete. Of more than 85,000 clones listed, 87% are singletons. Germline V CDR1 and CDR2: SNHLY, FYNNEI. V lost 7 bases to trimming and J lost 3 bases; unmatched junction nucleotides: 7. CDR3 length equals 14 residues. J is TRBJ2-7 and V is TRBV2, with 9 bases lining up with TRBD1. The TCR comes from a man between 65 and 85 years old with acute or convalescent COVID-19. The specimen sequenced was peripheral blood. CDR3 protein: CASTPGTGHYEQYF. In DNA form, the CDR3 reads TGTGCCAGCACCCCAGGGACAGGGCACTACGAGCAGTACTTC. The whole variable domain, remainder taken from reference TRBV2 and TRBJ2-7, is EPEVTQTPSHQVTQMGQEVILRCVPISNHLYFYWYRQILGQKVEFLVSFYNNEISEKSEIFDDQFSVERPDGSNFTLKIRSTKLEDSAMYFCASTPGTGHYEQYFGPGTRLTVT.